The T cell receptor beta chain under discussion was sequenced for a study of cytomegalovirus exposure and HLA in healthy donors. Study-wide results and caveats: Researchers counted approximately 160 TCR beta chains as cytomegalovirus-associated.

A note on this clone: What it binds is unknown.

Method: immunoSEQ multiplex PCR; TCRdb's copy keeps in-frame clones and lacks some. The table lists more than 90,000 clones, over 85% of them singletons, with about 1% in the top ten. Sequencing was performed on PBMCs. This TCR came from a woman aged 25 to 39 in good health and CMV-seropositive.

The CDR3 loop is CASRQGQGNNYGYTF. For the CDR3, the DNA is TGTGCCAGTAGACAAGGACAGGGGAATAACTATGGCTACACCTTC. This rearrangement joins TRBV19 to TRBJ1-2, with 9 bases that match TRBD1. V lost 6 bases to trimming and J lost 1 base; unmatched junction nucleotides: 6. The CDR3 has 15 amino acids. Per germline, CDR1 LNHDA and CDR2 SQIVND (reference sequence).